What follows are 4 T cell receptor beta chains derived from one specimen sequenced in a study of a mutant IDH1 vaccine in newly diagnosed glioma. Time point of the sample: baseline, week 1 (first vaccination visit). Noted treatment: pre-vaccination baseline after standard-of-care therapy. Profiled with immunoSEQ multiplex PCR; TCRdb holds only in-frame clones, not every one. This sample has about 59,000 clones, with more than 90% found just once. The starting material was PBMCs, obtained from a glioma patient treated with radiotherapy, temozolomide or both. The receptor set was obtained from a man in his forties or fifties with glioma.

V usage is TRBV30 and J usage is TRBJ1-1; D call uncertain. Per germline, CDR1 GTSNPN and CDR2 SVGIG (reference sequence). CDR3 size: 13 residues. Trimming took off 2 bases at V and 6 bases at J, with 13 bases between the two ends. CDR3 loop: CAWSRGEWSEAFF. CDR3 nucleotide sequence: TGTGCCTGGAGTCGTGGGGAATGGTCTGAAGCTTTCTTT.

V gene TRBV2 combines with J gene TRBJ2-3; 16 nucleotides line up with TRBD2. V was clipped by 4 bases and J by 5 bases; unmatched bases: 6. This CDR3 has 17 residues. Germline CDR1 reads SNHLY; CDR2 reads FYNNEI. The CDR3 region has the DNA TGTGCCAGCAGTGTTGGGGGACTAGCGGGAGGGGGAGATACGCAGTATTTT. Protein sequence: CASSVGGLAGGGDTQYF. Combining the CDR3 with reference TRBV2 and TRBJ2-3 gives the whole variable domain EPEVTQTPSHQVTQMGQEVILRCVPISNHLYFYWYRQILGQKVEFLVSFYNNEISEKSEIFDDQFSVERPDGSNFTLKIRSTKLEDSAMYFCASSVGGLAGGGDTQYFGPGTRLTVL.

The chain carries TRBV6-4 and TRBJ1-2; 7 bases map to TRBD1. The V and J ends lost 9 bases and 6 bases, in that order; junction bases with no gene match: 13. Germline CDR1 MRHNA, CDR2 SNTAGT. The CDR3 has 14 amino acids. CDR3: CARLPLGGWNGYTF. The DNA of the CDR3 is TGTGCCAGACTGCCTTTAGGGGGCTGGAATGGCTACACCTTC.

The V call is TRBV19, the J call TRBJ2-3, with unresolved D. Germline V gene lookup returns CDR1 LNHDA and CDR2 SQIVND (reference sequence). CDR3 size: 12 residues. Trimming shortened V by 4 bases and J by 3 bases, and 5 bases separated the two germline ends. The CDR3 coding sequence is TGTGCCAGTAGTACTACTACAGATACGCAGTATTTT. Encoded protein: CASSTTTDTQYF.